One sample yielded the 20 T cell receptor beta chains listed below, sequenced in a study of human T cells and chemical hapten exposure. Time point indicated: pre-sensitization, week 0. Indicated treatment: therapeutic diphenylcyclopropenone sensitization with weekly scalp DPC. TCRdb called the RACE reads again in MiXCR, with one record for every CDR3 protein. The repertoire holds 380,000 or so distinct CDR3 sequences, with about 5.4% as singletons. The material was whole blood, obtained in connection with sensitization to the hapten diphenylcyclopropenone (DPC). Source of these receptors: a woman between 18 and 29 years old with alopecia areata. Some clones in this sample may be carry-over from other donors' samples.

The chain links TRBV29-1 to TRBJ1-2, with D uncertain. The V gene's germline CDR1 is SQVTM and CDR2 ANQGSEA. With 7 bases removed from V and 2 bases from J, the gap between germline ends came to 17 bases. The CDR3 is 14 amino acids. In DNA, the CDR3 is TGCAGCGCGAGGACGGACGATGGGAACTATGGCTACACCTTC. Residues: CSARTDDGNYGYTF.

This clonotype has a handful of counts. The V call is TRBV2, the J call TRBJ2-5; TRBD1 matches at 7 bases. This CDR3 is built from 14 residues. Trimming took 3 bases from V and 4 from J; bases not matched to a gene: 5. Germline loops: CDR1 SNHLY, CDR2 FYNNEI. DNA for the CDR3: TGTGCCAGCAGTGAGAGCGGACAGGCAGAGACCCAGTACTTC. It translates to CASSESGQAETQYF.

This clonotype was picked up many times. The chain combines TRBV7-2 with TRBJ2-3; TRBD2 agrees at 11 bases. Germline CDR1 reads SGHTA; CDR2 reads FQGNSA. Trimming cost V 10 bases and J 5 bases; bases outside gene matches: 8. CDR3 length: 14 amino acids. The CDR3 bases are TGTGCCACCGAGGGACTAGCGGCAGTAGATACGCAGTATTTT. Translation gives CATEGLAAVDTQYF.

This chain uses TRBV6-5 with TRBJ1-5; TRBD1 matches 8 bases. CDR1 MNHEY and CDR2 SVGAGI come from the germline V gene. The CDR3 runs 14 residues. Trimming took 5 bases from V and 6 from J; bases not matched to a gene: 6. The CDR3 region has the DNA TGTGCCAGCAGTGAAACAGGGGGTCTTCAGCCCCAGCATTTT. It encodes CASSETGGLQPQHF.

The J gene is TRBJ1-1, the V gene TRBV20-1; 8 bases are a match to TRBD1. This CDR3 is 12 amino acids long. Germline lookup yields CDR1 DFQATT and CDR2 SNEGSKA (reference sequence). V shed 6 bases and J 7 bases; nucleotides not matched to a gene: 7. The CDR3 DNA is TGCAGTGCAGGACAGGGTGGCGATGAAGCTTTCTTT. It translates to CSAGQGGDEAFF.

The chain joins TRBV28 to TRBJ2-2; possibly TRBD2 for D (5 bases). V was pared by 6 bases and J by 2 bases, with 16 bases between. The CDR3 runs to 16 residues. Per the germline V gene, CDR1 is MDHEN and CDR2 is SYDVKM. CDR3: CASRPSPGVNTGELFF. In DNA, the CDR3 is TGTGCCAGCAGACCTTCCCCCGGGGTCAACACCGGGGAGCTGTTTTTT.

This clonotype came up many times. The V and J genes are TRBV5-6 and TRBJ1-1; D is perhaps TRBD1 (5 bases). Trimming pared 0 bases from V and 5 bases from J, leaving 11 bases between. This CDR3 region has 14 residues. Germline V gene lookup returns CDR1 SGHDT and CDR2 YYEEEE. CDR3 DNA sequence: TGTGCCAGCAGCTTGGATTTGGAGGGGACTGAAGCTTTCTTT. Protein sequence: CASSLDLEGTEAFF.

This clonotype was seen many times. The CDR3 here is CASSFGDYNSPLHF. DNA of the CDR3: TGTGCCAGCAGTTTCGGGGACTATAATTCACCCCTCCACTTT. The rearrangement uses TRBV28 and TRBJ1-6; D uncertain. The germline gives CDR1 MDHEN, CDR2 SYDVKM. The CDR3 totals 14 residues. Trimming stripped 3 bases from V and 3 bases from J, with 6 bases between.

The chain employs TRBV6-2 or TRBV6-3 and TRBJ2-1; D might be TRBD1 (6 bases). CDR3 length equals 17 residues. V dropped 7 bases and J dropped 0 bases, with 19 bases sitting between them. The germline V gene has CDR1 MNHEY and CDR2 SVGEGT. The CDR3 region has the DNA TGTGCCAGCAACACACAACAGGGTATTAGCTCCTACAATGAGCAGTTCTTC. Translating it yields CASNTQQGISSYNEQFF.

The chain couples TRBV12-3 or TRBV12-4 to TRBJ1-5; possibly TRBD1 for D (5 bases). The V gene lost 3 bases and the J gene lost 10 bases, with 19 bases spanning the gap. The CDR3 loop spans 15 amino acids. The DNA for the CDR3 is TGTGCCAGCAGTTTCGCGGACGGCAAGGGGACTCCCCAGCATTTT. Translation: CASSFADGKGTPQHF.

This clonotype was seen more than once but under ten times. The gene calls are TRBV7-9 and TRBJ1-3, with D uncertain. CDR1 SEHNR and CDR2 FQNEAQ come from the germline V gene (reference sequence). Trimming took off 3 bases at V and 0 bases at J, with 9 bases between the two ends. The CDR3 consists of 15 residues. DNA of the CDR3: TGTGCCAGCAGCTTTAGTACGAGCTCTGGAAACACCATATATTTT. Encoded protein: CASSFSTSSGNTIYF.

The chain combines TRBV20-1 with TRBJ2-3; perhaps D is TRBD1 or TRBD2 (6 bases each). CDR3 length: 13 residues. Trimming left V 3 bases short and J 5 bases short, with 12 bases between. Per germline, CDR1 DFQATT and CDR2 SNEGSKA (reference sequence). The CDR3 nucleotides read TGCAGTGCTAGTGCCGGGGGCGTAGATACGCAGTATTTT. This sequence encodes CSASAGGVDTQYF.

The chain recombines TRBV27 with TRBJ1-3; 7 bases are a match to TRBD1. The CDR3 is 14 amino acids. The V and J ends lost 8 bases and 0 bases, in that order; junction bases with no gene match: 4. Germline V gives CDR1 MNHEY, CDR2 SMNVEV (reference sequence). In nucleotides, the CDR3 is TGTGCCAGCCAGGACAGGTCCTCTGGAAACACCATATATTTT. This sequence encodes CASQDRSSGNTIYF.

A remark on this clonotype: This may be a read error, as it is one base from a much larger clone. The J gene is TRBJ1-1, the V gene TRBV28; D gene unclear. CDR1 and CDR2 (germline): MDHEN, SYDVKM. V was trimmed by 5 bases and J by 4 bases, leaving 14 bases between them. This CDR3 has 14 amino acids. CDR3 loop: CASSPRTRVTEAFF. Here the CDR3 DNA reads TGTGCCAGCAGTCCTCGGACCCGGGTCACTGAAGCTTTCTTT.

This clonotype was recorded a few times. The CDR3 region is CASSQEQAYEQYF. The CDR3 DNA sequence: TGTGCCAGCAGCCAGGAACAGGCCTACGAGCAGTACTTC. The chain recombines TRBV3-1 with TRBJ2-7; TRBD1 might be the D (5 bases). Germline CDR1 reads LGHDT; CDR2 reads YNNKEL (reference sequence). This CDR3 contains 13 residues. The V and J ends lost 3 bases and 2 bases respectively, with 8 bases between them.

The V call is TRBV4-3, the J call TRBJ1-1; a possible D gene is TRBD1 (5 bases). Between the trimmed V and J ends, which lost 0 bases and 5 bases, there was a span of 7 bases. Germline-derived CDR1 and CDR2 are LGHNA and YSLEER. This CDR3 has 13 amino acids. Here the CDR3 reads CASSQEGRTEAFF. CDR3 coding DNA: TGCGCCAGCAGCCAAGAGGGACGAACTGAAGCTTTCTTT.

This clonotype came up a few times. The V call is TRBV20-1, the J call TRBJ1-3, with D unclear. CDR1 DFQATT and CDR2 SNEGSKA come from the germline V gene (reference sequence). The V gene lost 7 bases and the J gene lost 2 bases, with 12 bases spanning the gap. This CDR3 contains 13 residues. CDR3 in amino acids: CSVADNAGNTIYF. The CDR3 nucleotides read TGCAGTGTAGCTGACAATGCTGGAAACACCATATATTTT.

In its sample, this clonotype was seen many times. The V call is TRBV5-1, the J call TRBJ2-1; 8 bases are a match to TRBD2. Germline V lookup: CDR1 SGHRS, CDR2 YFSETQ. With 4 bases clipped from V and 5 bases from J, the junction kept 8 bases outside the gene matches. This CDR3 spans 15 amino acids. The DNA for the CDR3 is TGCGCCAGCAGCCCTGACGGGGGGGCTGACAATGAGCAGTTCTTC. This sequence encodes CASSPDGGADNEQFF.

The rearrangement joins TRBV4-2 to TRBJ2-1, with 7 bases lining up with TRBD1. Trimming at V came to 0 bases and at J to 7 bases, leaving 12 bases not matched to a gene. The germline V gene encodes CDR1 LGHNA and CDR2 YNFKEQ. The CDR3 is 17 amino acids. DNA for the CDR3: TGTGCCAGCAGCCAAGATCCGGAGACAGGGACCTTAAATGAGCAGTTCTTC. Protein sequence: CASSQDPETGTLNEQFF.

This clonotype came up many times. The chain couples TRBV7-3 to TRBJ2-5; D could derive from TRBD1 or TRBD2 (6 bases each). Germline assignment: CDR1 SGHTA and CDR2 FQGTGA. V was pared by 3 bases and J by 5 bases, with 13 bases between. This CDR3 comprises 14 residues. In DNA form, the CDR3 reads TGTGCCAGCAGCTTTAACGGGGGCTCGGAGACCCAGTACTTC. The encoded protein is CASSFNGGSETQYF.